This TCR beta chain derives from a study of cytomegalovirus exposure and HLA in healthy donors. Regarding the study as a whole: In a later analysis, TCR beta V- and J-gene trimming showed a link to a missense DCLRE1C variant.

Researchers ran the PCR with 60 Vbeta and 13 Jbeta primers. Assay used: immunoSEQ multiplex PCR; TCRdb lists only in-frame clones, some missing. This sample has hundreds of thousands of clones; roughly 82% occur once, and the top ten carry roughly 6%. CDR1 is PRHDT and CDR2 is FYEKMQ in the germline V gene (reference sequence). CDR3 length equals 15 residues. The ends were cut back, 5 bases at V and 0 bases at J, with 10 bases in the middle. This clone came up once. Its matching antigen is unknown. Additional DNA sequences in this sample encode the identical CDR3. Input material: PBMCs. The sequence was collected from a middle-aged man in good health and CMV-seropositive. The chain couples TRBV13 to TRBJ1-4; D ambiguous. The CDR3 sequence is CASSLQSATNEKLFF. DNA of the CDR3: TGTGCCAGCAGCCTACAGTCTGCAACTAATGAAAAACTGTTTTTT.